These 23 T cell receptor beta chains were all obtained from the same sample, sequenced in a study of blood T cell repertoires in COVID-19. Generated by immunoSEQ multiplex PCR, the TCRdb table keeps only in-frame clones and is missing some. The sample carries a few hundred thousand clones, more than 85% recorded once. Source material: PBMCs or T cells enriched from blood (not recorded which). These receptors all stem from a woman between 35 and 50 years old who had been exposed to COVID-19.

The rearrangement links TRBV19 to TRBJ2-6; weak D call: TRBD1 (6 bases). Trimming shortened V by 6 bases and J by 1 base, and 7 bases separated the two germline ends. There are 14 residues in the CDR3. The germline gives CDR1 LNHDA, CDR2 SQIVND (reference sequence). CDR3 protein: CASRGGSGANVLTF. DNA of the CDR3: TGTGCCAGTAGAGGGGGTTCTGGGGCCAACGTCCTGACTTTC. Variable domain in full (rest from reference TRBV19 and TRBJ2-6): DGGITQSPKYLFRKEGQNVTLSCEQNLNHDAMYWYRQDPGQGLRLIYYSQIVNDFQKGDIAEGYSVSREKKESFPLTVTSAQKNPTAFYLCASRGGSGANVLTFGAGSRLTVL.

This clone occurred once. The chain recombines TRBV10-2 with TRBJ2-7; a weak D match, TRBD1 (5 bases). Germline V CDR1 and CDR2: WSHSY, SAAADI. V gave up 4 bases and J gave up 4 bases, with 14 bases separating them. The CDR3 is made up of 14 amino acids. The CDR3 coding sequence is TGCGCCAGCAGTGCTGGGGCACTCGGGTACGAGCAGTACTTC. This encodes CASSAGALGYEQYF.

The rearrangement joins TRBV5-6 to TRBJ2-7, with TRBD1 matching 10 bases. CDR3 length equals 16 residues. The V gene end was trimmed by 2 bases and the J gene end by 3 bases; junction bases not matched to a gene: 8. Per germline, CDR1 SGHDT and CDR2 YYEEEE. The CDR3 is CASSLLPGQGNYEQYF. CDR3 DNA sequence: TGTGCCAGCAGCTTACTCCCGGGACAGGGGAACTACGAGCAGTACTTC.

The rearrangement joins TRBV7-8 to TRBJ1-2; 9 bases are shared with TRBD1. The V segment lost 5 bases and the J segment 3 bases; nucleotides outside the gene matches: 7. The germline V gene encodes CDR1 SGHVS and CDR2 FQNEAQ. This CDR3 has 15 amino acids. In nucleotides, the CDR3 is TGTGCCAGCAGCCCCTACAGGGGGCTTGACTATGGCTACACCTTC. This codes for CASSPYRGLDYGYTF.

This clone came up once. V gene TRBV7-9 combines with J gene TRBJ2-7; D may be TRBD1 (5 bases). CDR1 is SEHNR, CDR2 FQNEAQ, per germline (reference sequence). V was shortened by 4 bases and J by 6 bases, with 22 bases between the two germline ends. There are 16 residues in the CDR3. The CDR3 protein is CASSWSSGQGLAEQYF. In DNA form, the CDR3 reads TGTGCCAGCAGCTGGTCCTCGGGTCAGGGATTGGCCGAGCAGTACTTC.

The chain employs TRBV7-9 and TRBJ2-3, with 8 bases matching TRBD2. The CDR3 has 16 amino acids. The V gene end was trimmed by 4 bases and the J gene end by 6 bases; junction bases not matched to a gene: 12. CDR1 SEHNR and CDR2 FQNEAQ come from the germline V gene (reference sequence). CDR3 sequence reads: CASSSPLGGGADTQYF. CDR3 coding DNA: TGTGCCAGCAGCTCCCCGCTCGGGGGGGGCGCGGATACGCAGTATTTT.

The rearrangement joins TRBV19 to TRBJ2-1; 10 positions agree with TRBD1. The CDR3 is 16 residues long. V trimming: 11 bases; J trimming: 3 bases; junction bases outside the gene matches: 13. The germline V gene has CDR1 LNHDA and CDR2 SQIVND (reference sequence). The CDR3 bases are TGTGCCTCGACCCGGGGGACAGGGGCCTTCTACAATGAGCAGTTCTTC. The encoded protein is CASTRGTGAFYNEQFF.

The genes are TRBV9 and TRBJ1-1; no clear D. V lost 4 bases to trimming and J lost 0 bases, with 7 bases between them. Germline loops: CDR1 SGDLS, CDR2 YYNGEE. The CDR3 contains 13 residues. In nucleotides, the CDR3 is TGTGCCAGCAGCCCTGACTTGAACACTGAAGCTTTCTTT. Its protein product is CASSPDLNTEAFF.

This chain links TRBV3-1 (or the pseudogene TRBV3-2) with TRBJ2-1; 12 positions match TRBD2. In germline, CDR1 is LGHDT, CDR2 YNNKEL (reference sequence). The V segment lost 4 bases and the J segment 0 bases; nucleotides outside the gene matches: 7. The CDR3 runs to 18 residues. The CDR3 region has the DNA TGTGCCAGCAGCCGCGGACTAGCGGGGCCCAGCTCCTACAATGAGCAGTTCTTC. It specifies CASSRGLAGPSSYNEQFF.

This clone was seen once. This chain uses TRBV7-3 with TRBJ1-2; D is undetermined. V lost 1 base to trimming and J lost 7 bases, with 16 bases between them. Per germline, CDR1 SGHTA and CDR2 FQGTGA. This CDR3 has 15 amino acids. The CDR3 is CASSLIGGSIGGYTF. The CDR3 nucleotides read TGTGCCAGCAGCTTAATTGGAGGTTCTATTGGTGGCTACACCTTC.

The genes are TRBV25-1 and TRBJ1-1, with TRBD1 as a possible D gene (6 bases). The CDR3 covers 16 residues. In germline, CDR1 is MGHDK, CDR2 SYGVNS. Trimming left V 1 base short and J 4 bases short, with 16 bases between. The CDR3 DNA reads as TGTGCCAGCAGTGAATCGGGAGGGGGGGATCGCACTGAAGCTTTCTTT. Its protein product is CASSESGGGDRTEAFF.

The chain employs TRBV5-6 and TRBJ1-2; 7 positions match TRBD1. Germline-derived CDR1 and CDR2 are SGHDT and YYEEEE. The CDR3 extends over 15 amino acids. J lost 2 bases, V lost 4 bases, and 8 bases had no gene match. The CDR3 DNA reads as TGTGCCAGCAGCCCGGGGACAGTAGTGAACTATGGCTACACCTTC. Its protein product is CASSPGTVVNYGYTF.

V is TRBV7-9 and J is TRBJ1-2, with D tentatively TRBD1 (5 bases). Per germline, CDR1 SEHNR and CDR2 FQNEAQ (reference sequence). The CDR3 is 14 amino acids. V was clipped by 5 bases and J by 2 bases, with 12 bases between them. CDR3 bases: TGTGCCAGCAGCCCCTCAGGGCAGAACTATGGCTACACCTTC. Protein: CASSPSGQNYGYTF.

The chain is built from TRBV4-1 and TRBJ1-1, with D tentatively TRBD1 (6 bases). This CDR3 region has 17 residues. Germline CDR1 MGHRA, CDR2 YSYEKL. V lost 3 bases and J 5 bases, leaving 22 bases between the germline ends. The CDR3 DNA follows: TGCGCCAGCAGCCACCCGGACAGCAACACAGAATATACTGAAGCTTTCTTT. Translating gives CASSHPDSNTEYTEAFF.

This clone was detected a few times. The chain carries TRBV2 and TRBJ2-7; 8 bases agree with TRBD1. Germline CDR1 is SNHLY and CDR2 is FYNNEI. J lost 0 bases, V lost 5 bases, and 6 bases had no gene match. This CDR3 contains 15 residues. CDR3 bases: TGTGCCAGCAGTCCCAGGGGGCCCCCCTCCTACGAGCAGTACTTC. This encodes CASSPRGPPSYEQYF.

The gene calls are TRBV24-1 and TRBJ1-2, with 11 bases lining up with TRBD1. J lost 6 bases, V lost 2 bases, and 7 bases had no gene match. The CDR3 runs 16 residues. Germline V gives CDR1 KGHDR, CDR2 SFDVKD. The CDR3: CATSDSGTGGRNGYTF. The CDR3 nucleotides read TGTGCCACCAGTGATTCAGGGACAGGGGGTAGAAATGGCTACACCTTC.

V gene TRBV9 combines with J gene TRBJ1-1, with D perhaps TRBD1 (5 bases). V was trimmed by 4 bases and J by 7 bases, leaving 17 bases between them. Germline V gives CDR1 SGDLS, CDR2 YYNGEE. The CDR3 length is 14 residues. In nucleotides, the CDR3 is TGTGCCAGCAGCCCCCAGGGCAGGGAAGGTGAAGCTTTCTTT. Its protein is CASSPQGREGEAFF.

This clone occurred once. The rearrangement uses TRBV13 and TRBJ1-1; D unresolved. Trimming took 5 bases from V and 0 from J, leaving 10 bases between them. Germline CDR1 and CDR2: PRHDT and FYEKMQ (reference sequence). This CDR3 contains 14 residues. CDR3 protein: CASSQKAVNTEAFF. The DNA of the CDR3 is TGTGCCAGCAGCCAGAAAGCGGTGAACACTGAAGCTTTCTTT. The variable domain in full, completed from reference TRBV13 and TRBJ1-1, reads AAGVIQSPRHLIKEKRETATLKCYPIPRHDTVYWYQQGPGQDPQFLISFYEKMQSDKGSIPDRFSAQQFSDYHSELNMSSLELGDSALYFCASSQKAVNTEAFFGQGTRLTVV.

CDR3 sequence: CSVLLVSNQPQHF. CDR3 DNA: TGCAGTGTTTTGTTAGTCTCTAATCAGCCCCAGCATTTT. V and J are TRBV29-1 and TRBJ1-5; no definite D call. Germline V gives CDR1 SQVTM, CDR2 ANQGSEA. The CDR3 has 13 amino acids.

CDR3 DNA sequence: TGTGCCAGCAGCTTGGACAGGTCGGATGAGCAGTACTTC. Residues: CASSLDRSDEQYF. The chain recombines TRBV7-3 with TRBJ2-7, with TRBD1 matching over 7 bases. The CDR3 extends over 13 amino acids. V was clipped by 3 bases and J by 7 bases; unmatched bases: 6. The germline gives CDR1 SGHTA, CDR2 FQGTGA.

This clone was detected only once. The CDR3 spells CAWTSLAGGQDTQYF. In nucleotides, the CDR3 is TGTGCCTGGACGAGTCTAGCGGGGGGGCAGGATACGCAGTATTTT. This chain joins TRBV30 and TRBJ2-3; 12 positions match TRBD2. Per germline, CDR1 GTSNPN and CDR2 SVGIG (reference sequence). The CDR3 extends over 15 amino acids. J lost 6 bases, V lost 4 bases, and 8 bases had no gene match.

V and J are TRBV7-2 and TRBJ2-1, with 11 nucleotides matching TRBD2. The CDR3 loop spans 16 amino acids. V lost 7 bases to trimming and J lost 5 bases; unmatched junction nucleotides: 10. Germline V gene lookup returns CDR1 SGHTA and CDR2 FQGNSA. The CDR3 here is CASKTGTSGGHNEQFF. The CDR3 region has the DNA TGTGCCAGCAAAACCGGGACTAGCGGAGGCCACAATGAGCAGTTCTTC.

The chain is built from TRBV6-5 and TRBJ2-5, with no clear D. The V gene's germline CDR1 is MNHEY and CDR2 SVGAGI. The CDR3 has 11 amino acids. V was clipped by 10 bases and J by 4 bases, with 10 bases between them. The CDR3 bases are TGTGCCACCAGACACATAGAGACCCAGTACTTC. Protein sequence: CATRHIETQYF.